The 18 T cell receptor beta chains given below trace back to one sample, sequenced in a study of blood T cell repertoires in COVID-19. The repertoire was sequenced with immunoSEQ multiplex PCR; TCRdb's copy has only in-frame clones and lacks some. The sample carries some 70,000 clones, approximately 86% recorded once. Input material: peripheral blood. The source is a woman aged 60-75 years with acute or convalescent COVID-19.

The V call is TRBV24-1, the J call TRBJ2-2, with a possible D match to TRBD1 (5 bases). This CDR3 is 16 amino acids long. Trimming left V 10 bases short and J 0 bases short, with 17 bases between. Germline V gene sequence: CDR1 KGHDR, CDR2 SFDVKD. The chain's CDR3 is CATHDSDIPNTGELFF. CDR3 sequence (DNA): TGTGCCACTCATGACAGTGACATCCCGAACACCGGGGAGCTGTTTTTT.

The chain's CDR3 is CASSQGTGRAFF. As DNA, the CDR3 is TGTGCCAGCAGCCAAGGAACGGGTCGGGCTTTCTTT. This rearrangement joins TRBV3-1 (or the pseudogene TRBV3-2) to TRBJ1-1, with D uncertain. Germline V gene lookup returns CDR1 LGHDT and CDR2 YNNKEL (reference sequence). The CDR3 has 12 residues. V dropped 1 base and J dropped 11 bases, with 11 bases sitting between them.

The chain combines TRBV5-4 with TRBJ1-6; the D gene is possibly TRBD1 (6 bases). Germline V gene sequence: CDR1 SGHNT, CDR2 YYREEE (reference sequence). V lost 4 bases, J lost 7 bases, and 12 bases lay in between. The CDR3 consists of 14 residues. CDR3 residues: CASSPGGANSPLHF. The CDR3 region has the DNA TGTGCCAGCAGCCCGGGGGGGGCAAATTCACCCCTCCACTTT.

The chain uses TRBV5-1 and TRBJ2-3, with a tentative D call TRBD2 (5 bases). Germline V gene lookup returns CDR1 SGHRS and CDR2 YFSETQ. This CDR3 has 18 amino acids. Trimming removed 0 bases at V and 6 bases at J, with 23 bases between. CDR3 bases: TGCGCCAGCAGCTTGGCCTGGTCGGGGTCGGTTGGGCGGGATACGCAGTATTTT. Protein sequence: CASSLAWSGSVGRDTQYF.

V and J are TRBV5-1 and TRBJ1-6; 8 bases match TRBD1. V lost 0 bases, J lost 6 bases, and 2 bases stayed unmatched. There are 15 residues in the CDR3. CDR1 and CDR2 (germline): SGHRS, YFSETQ. The CDR3 DNA reads TGCGCCAGCAGCTTGGACGGACAGGGTAATTCACCCCTCCACTTT. Amino acid sequence: CASSLDGQGNSPLHF.

The chain employs TRBV29-1 and TRBJ2-1, with 7 bases lining up with TRBD1. The J segment lost 2 bases and the V segment lost 4 bases, leaving 8 bases of the junction unmatched. The length of the CDR3 is 15 residues. Germline V CDR1 and CDR2: SQVTM, ANQGSEA. The CDR3 sequence is CSVGRGRGTYNEQFF. The CDR3 DNA reads TGCAGCGTTGGAAGGGGCAGGGGGACCTACAATGAGCAGTTCTTC.

The chain carries TRBV5-1 and TRBJ2-3, with D perhaps TRBD2 (6 bases). The length of the CDR3 is 17 residues. The V end lost 3 bases, the J end lost 3 bases, and 20 bases lay between the germline ends. Germline CDR1 reads SGHRS; CDR2 reads YFSETQ. CDR3 sequence (DNA): TGCGCCAGCAGCTGGACCCCAATAAGGGAGGTAACAGATACGCAGTATTTT. It codes for CASSWTPIREVTDTQYF.

In this sample, this clone turned up a few times. V usage is TRBV4-1 and J usage is TRBJ1-5, with 8 bases that match TRBD1. Germline V gene data show CDR1 as MGHRA and CDR2 as YSYEKL. The junction had 13 bases not matched to a gene; V was cut back by 4 bases and J by 5 bases. CDR3 length equals 17 residues. The CDR3 DNA reads TGCGCCAGCAGCCCGCGAGTAAGGACAGGGCTCGATCAGCCCCAGCATTTT. Translated: CASSPRVRTGLDQPQHF.

This chain connects TRBV4-1 to TRBJ2-3; 11 nucleotides line up with TRBD2. Germline V gene data show CDR1 as MGHRA and CDR2 as YSYEKL. The CDR3 length is 19 residues. V dropped 3 bases and J dropped 3; count of bases not matched to a gene: 14. CDR3 sequence reads: CASSQYRLSGGAMTDTQYF. The CDR3 nucleotides read TGCGCCAGCAGCCAGTACAGGCTTAGCGGGGGGGCAATGACAGATACGCAGTATTTT.

The chain has TRBV3-1 (or the pseudogene TRBV3-2) and TRBJ1-1; 8 nucleotides agree with TRBD1. This CDR3 comprises 15 residues. Germline V gene lookup returns CDR1 LGHDT and CDR2 YNNKEL (reference sequence). Losses at the gene ends were 2 bases for V and 0 bases for J; bases not matched to a gene: 2. CDR3 loop: CASSQRGQVNTEAFF. CDR3 DNA: TGTGCCAGCAGCCAAAGGGGACAGGTGAACACTGAAGCTTTCTTT.

This clone appeared a few times. The rearrangement uses TRBV19 and TRBJ1-5; D call uncertain. The germline CDR1 and CDR2 sequences are LNHDA and SQIVND (reference sequence). Trimming cost V 5 bases and J 2 bases, with 16 bases left between them. The CDR3 is 16 amino acids. CDR3: CASSSTPQVGNQPQHF. As DNA, the CDR3 is TGTGCCAGTAGTTCGACACCCCAGGTAGGCAATCAGCCCCAGCATTTT.

The J gene is TRBJ1-2, the V gene TRBV2; 10 bases are shared with TRBD1. Germline-derived CDR1 and CDR2 are SNHLY and FYNNEI. CDR3 length: 14 amino acids. After removal of 7 bases from V and 4 bases from J, the junction contained 6 bases not matched to a gene. The CDR3 loop is CASTRDRGRYGYTF. The CDR3 bases are TGTGCCAGCACCAGGGACAGGGGACGCTATGGCTACACCTTC. Together with reference TRBV2 and TRBJ1-2, the CDR3 gives the full variable domain: EPEVTQTPSHQVTQMGQEVILRCVPISNHLYFYWYRQILGQKVEFLVSFYNNEISEKSEIFDDQFSVERPDGSNFTLKIRSTKLEDSAMYFCASTRDRGRYGYTFGSGTRLTVV.

As DNA, the CDR3 is TGCAGCGTTGGGACAGGAACCTACGAGCAGTACTTC. As protein: CSVGTGTYEQYF. V is TRBV29-1 and J is TRBJ2-7, with TRBD1 matching over 7 bases. The germline V gene encodes CDR1 SQVTM and CDR2 ANQGSEA. The CDR3 is 12 amino acids. V gave up 4 bases and J gave up 2 bases; unmatched junction bases: 2.

In nucleotides, the CDR3 is TGTGCCAGCGCTCCCCGCGGAAATTACAATGAGCAGTTCTTC. Translating it yields CASAPRGNYNEQFF. This chain links TRBV25-1 with TRBJ2-1; no definite D call. V was pared by 8 bases and J by 4 bases, with 15 bases between. The CDR3 has 14 residues. Germline V CDR1 and CDR2: MGHDK, SYGVNS. Complete variable domain (other parts from reference TRBV25-1 and TRBJ2-1): EADIYQTPRYLVIGTGKKITLECSQTMGHDKMYWYQQDPGMELHLIHYSYGVNSTEKGDLSSESTVSRIRTEHFPLTLESARPSHTSQYLCASAPRGNYNEQFFGPGTRLTVL.

In this sample, this clone turned up a few times. The chain combines TRBV4-1 with TRBJ1-1; weak D call: TRBD1 (5 bases). CDR1 is MGHRA and CDR2 is YSYEKL in the germline V gene. This CDR3 is built from 16 residues. V gave up 1 base and J gave up 3 bases, with 15 bases separating them. CDR3 amino acids: CASSQGARGRDTEAFF. CDR3 DNA: TGCGCCAGCAGCCAAGGGGCGCGAGGCAGGGACACTGAAGCTTTCTTT.

The V call is TRBV7-9, the J call TRBJ2-7, with 8 bases lining up with TRBD1. Germline values: CDR1 SEHNR, CDR2 FQNEAQ (reference sequence). V was clipped by 8 bases and J by 1 base; unmatched bases: 4. CDR3 length: 13 amino acids. The chain's CDR3 is CASGQGASYEQYF. The DNA for the CDR3 is TGTGCCAGCGGTCAGGGGGCGTCCTACGAGCAGTACTTC.

The chain couples TRBV7-9 to TRBJ2-7, with a weak D call TRBD2 (5 bases). The V end was cut by 5 bases, the J end by 0 bases, with 14 bases between. The V gene's germline CDR1 is SEHNR and CDR2 FQNEAQ (reference sequence). The length of the CDR3 is 15 residues. The CDR3 here is CASSHTPGSSYEQYF. Here the CDR3 DNA reads TGTGCCAGCAGCCACACGCCGGGAAGCTCCTACGAGCAGTACTTC.

The chain uses TRBV2 and TRBJ1-1; 7 nucleotides agree with TRBD1. With V trimmed by 4 bases and J by 2 bases, 13 bases remained unmatched. Germline CDR1 SNHLY, CDR2 FYNNEI. This CDR3 has 17 residues. CDR3: CASSGQLMAGGNTEAFF. The CDR3 DNA reads as TGTGCCAGCAGTGGGCAGTTAATGGCAGGGGGAAACACTGAAGCTTTCTTT.